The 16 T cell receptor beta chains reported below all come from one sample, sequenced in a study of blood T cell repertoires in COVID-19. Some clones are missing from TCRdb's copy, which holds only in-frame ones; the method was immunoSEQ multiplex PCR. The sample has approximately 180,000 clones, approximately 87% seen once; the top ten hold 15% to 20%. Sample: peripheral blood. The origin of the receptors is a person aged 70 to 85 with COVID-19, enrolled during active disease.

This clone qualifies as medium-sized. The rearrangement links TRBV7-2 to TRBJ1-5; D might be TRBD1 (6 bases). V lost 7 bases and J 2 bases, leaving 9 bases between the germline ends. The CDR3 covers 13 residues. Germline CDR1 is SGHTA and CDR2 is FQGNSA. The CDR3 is CASTGDGNQPQHF. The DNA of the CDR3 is TGTGCCAGCACAGGGGACGGCAATCAGCCCCAGCATTTT. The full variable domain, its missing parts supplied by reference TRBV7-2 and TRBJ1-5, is GAGVSQSPSNKVTEKGKDVELRCDPISGHTALYWYRQSLGQGLEFLIYFQGNSAPDKSGLPSDRFSAERTGGSVSTLTIQRTQQEDSAVYLCASTGDGNQPQHFGDGTRLSIL.

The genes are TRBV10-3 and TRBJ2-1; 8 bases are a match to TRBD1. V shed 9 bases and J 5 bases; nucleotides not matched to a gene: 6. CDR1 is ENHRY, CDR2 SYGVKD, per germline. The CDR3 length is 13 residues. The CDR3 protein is CAISQGDNNEQFF. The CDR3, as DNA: TGTGCCATTTCACAGGGGGACAACAATGAGCAGTTCTTC.

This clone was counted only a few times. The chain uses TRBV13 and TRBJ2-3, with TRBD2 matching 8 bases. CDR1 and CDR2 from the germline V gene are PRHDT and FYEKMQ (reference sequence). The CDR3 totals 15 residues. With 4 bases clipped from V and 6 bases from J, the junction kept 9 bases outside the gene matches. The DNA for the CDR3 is TGTGCCAGCAGCTCGGGGAGCGGGAGTTCGGATACGCAGTATTTT. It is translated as CASSSGSGSSDTQYF.

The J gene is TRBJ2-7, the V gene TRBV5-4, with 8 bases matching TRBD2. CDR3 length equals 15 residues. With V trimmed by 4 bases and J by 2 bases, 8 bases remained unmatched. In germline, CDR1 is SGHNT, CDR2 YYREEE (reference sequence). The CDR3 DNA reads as TGTGCCAGCAGCGCTGCTGCGGGGGGTGCCTACGAGCAGTACTTC. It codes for CASSAAAGGAYEQYF.

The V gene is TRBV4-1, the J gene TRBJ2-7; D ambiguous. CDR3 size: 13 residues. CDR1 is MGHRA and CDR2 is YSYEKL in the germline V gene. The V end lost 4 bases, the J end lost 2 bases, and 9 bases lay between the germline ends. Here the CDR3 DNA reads TGCGCCAGCAGCCCCGAGGCGCCCTACGAGCAGTACTTC. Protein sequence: CASSPEAPYEQYF.

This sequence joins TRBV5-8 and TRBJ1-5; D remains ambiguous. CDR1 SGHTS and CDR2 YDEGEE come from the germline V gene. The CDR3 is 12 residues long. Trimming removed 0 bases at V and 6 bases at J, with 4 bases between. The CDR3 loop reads CASSLDLQPQHF. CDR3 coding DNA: TGTGCCAGCAGCTTGGATCTTCAGCCCCAGCATTTT.

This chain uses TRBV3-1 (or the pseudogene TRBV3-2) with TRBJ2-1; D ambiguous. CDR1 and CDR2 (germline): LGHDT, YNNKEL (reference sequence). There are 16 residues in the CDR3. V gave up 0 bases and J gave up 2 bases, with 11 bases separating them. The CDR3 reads CASSQDPGGPYNEQFF. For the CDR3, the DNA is TGTGCCAGCAGCCAAGATCCAGGTGGGCCCTACAATGAGCAGTTCTTC.

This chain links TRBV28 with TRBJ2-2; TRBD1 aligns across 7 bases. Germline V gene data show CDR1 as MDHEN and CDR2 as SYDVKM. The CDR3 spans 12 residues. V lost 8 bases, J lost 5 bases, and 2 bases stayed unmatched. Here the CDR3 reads CASHRGTGELFF. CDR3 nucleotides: TGTGCCAGCCACAGGGGAACCGGGGAGCTGTTTTTT. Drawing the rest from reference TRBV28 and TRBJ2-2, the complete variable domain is DVKVTQSSRYLVKRTGEKVFLECVQDMDHENMFWYRQDPGLGLRLIYFSYDVKMKEKGDIPEGYSVSREKKERFSLILESASTNQTSMYLCASHRGTGELFFGEGSRLTVL.

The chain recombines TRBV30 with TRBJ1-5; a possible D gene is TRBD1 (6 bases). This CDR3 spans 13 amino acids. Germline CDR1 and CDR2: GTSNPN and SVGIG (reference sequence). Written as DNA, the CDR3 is TGTGCTTTGGCGGGGGGCGAAGGTCAGCCCCAGCATTTT. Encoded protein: CALAGGEGQPQHF.

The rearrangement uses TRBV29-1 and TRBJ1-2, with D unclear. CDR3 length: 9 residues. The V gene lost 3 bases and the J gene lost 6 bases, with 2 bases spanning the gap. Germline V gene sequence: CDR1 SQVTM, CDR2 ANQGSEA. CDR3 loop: CSVDNGYTF. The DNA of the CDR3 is TGCAGCGTTGATAATGGCTACACCTTC.

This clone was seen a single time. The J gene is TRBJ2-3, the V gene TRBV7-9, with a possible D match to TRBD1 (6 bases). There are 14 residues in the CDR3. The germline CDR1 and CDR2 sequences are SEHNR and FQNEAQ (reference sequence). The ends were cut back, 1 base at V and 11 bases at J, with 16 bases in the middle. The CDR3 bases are TGTGCCAGCAGCTTAGGACAAACAGGGCCGTTGCAGTATTTT. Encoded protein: CASSLGQTGPLQYF.

The CDR3 region has the DNA TGTGCCAGCTCACCATTGGACAGCCGCCAGGAGACCCAGTACTTC. This translates into CASSPLDSRQETQYF. The chain employs TRBV18 and TRBJ2-5; D perhaps matches TRBD1 (6 bases). This CDR3 is built from 15 residues. Germline V gives CDR1 KGHSH, CDR2 LQKENI. V lost 2 bases to trimming and J lost 5 bases, with 15 bases between them. Full variable domain (remainder filled in from reference TRBV18 and TRBJ2-5): NAGVMQNPRHLVRRRGQEARLRCSPMKGHSHVYWYRQLPEEGLKFMVYLQKENIIDESGMPKERFSAEFPKEGPSILRIQQVVRGDSAAYFCASSPLDSRQETQYFGPGTRLLVL.

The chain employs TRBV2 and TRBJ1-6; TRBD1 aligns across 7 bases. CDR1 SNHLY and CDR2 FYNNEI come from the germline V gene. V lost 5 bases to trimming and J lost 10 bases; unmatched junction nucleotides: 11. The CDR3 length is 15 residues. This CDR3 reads CASSSAFGQASPLHF. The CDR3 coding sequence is TGTGCCAGCAGTTCTGCTTTCGGACAGGCATCACCCCTCCACTTT.

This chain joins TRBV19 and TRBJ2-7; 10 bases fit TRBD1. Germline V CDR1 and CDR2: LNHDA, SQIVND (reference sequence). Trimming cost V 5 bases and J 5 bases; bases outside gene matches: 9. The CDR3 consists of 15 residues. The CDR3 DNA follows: TGTGCCAGTAGTGGCCCCGGGACAGGGGCCCACGAGCAGTACTTC. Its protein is CASSGPGTGAHEQYF.

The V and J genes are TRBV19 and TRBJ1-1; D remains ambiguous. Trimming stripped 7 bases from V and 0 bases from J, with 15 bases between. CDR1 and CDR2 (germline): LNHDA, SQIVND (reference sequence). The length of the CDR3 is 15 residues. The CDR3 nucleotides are TGTGCCAGTATTTTCTCGAGAGGGCTGAACACTGAAGCTTTCTTT. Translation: CASIFSRGLNTEAFF.

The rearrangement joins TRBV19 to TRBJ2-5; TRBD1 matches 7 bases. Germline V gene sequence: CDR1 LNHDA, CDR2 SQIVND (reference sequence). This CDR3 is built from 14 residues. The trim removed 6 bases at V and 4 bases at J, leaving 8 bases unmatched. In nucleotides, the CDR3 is TGTGCCAGTAGCAAAACAGGGGATGGAGAGACCCAGTACTTC. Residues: CASSKTGDGETQYF.